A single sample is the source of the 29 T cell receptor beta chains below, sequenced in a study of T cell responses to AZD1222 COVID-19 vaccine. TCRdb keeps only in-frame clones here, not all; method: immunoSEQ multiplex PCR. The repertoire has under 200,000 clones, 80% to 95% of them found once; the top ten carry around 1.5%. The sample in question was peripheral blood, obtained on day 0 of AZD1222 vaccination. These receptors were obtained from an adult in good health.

CDR3 DNA: TGCGCCAGCAGCTTCGAGAGGGCCTCCGGAGGAGCTTTCTTT. Protein sequence: CASSFERASGGAFF. The J gene is TRBJ1-1, the V gene TRBV5-1; D is uncertain. The CDR3 has 14 residues. Germline loops: CDR1 SGHRS, CDR2 YFSETQ. The germline V and J ends were trimmed by 2 bases and 10 bases, with 18 bases remaining between them.

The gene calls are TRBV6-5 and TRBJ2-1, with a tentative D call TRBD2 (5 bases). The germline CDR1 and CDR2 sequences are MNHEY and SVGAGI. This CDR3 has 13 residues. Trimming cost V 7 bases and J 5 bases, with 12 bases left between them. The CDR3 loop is CASTDYKHNEQFF. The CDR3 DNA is TGTGCCAGCACCGACTATAAACACAATGAGCAGTTCTTC.

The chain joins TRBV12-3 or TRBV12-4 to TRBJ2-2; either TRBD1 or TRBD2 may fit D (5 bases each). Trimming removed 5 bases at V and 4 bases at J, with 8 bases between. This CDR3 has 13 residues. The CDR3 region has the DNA TGTGCCAGCAGTGGGGGTGTCACCGGGGAGCTGTTTTTT. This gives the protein CASSGGVTGELFF.

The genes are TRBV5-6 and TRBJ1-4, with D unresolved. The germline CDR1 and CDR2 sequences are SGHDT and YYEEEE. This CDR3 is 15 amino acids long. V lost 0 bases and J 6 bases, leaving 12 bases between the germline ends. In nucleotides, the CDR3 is TGTGCCAGCAGCTTGGGCCAGCAGTGGTATGAAAAACTGTTTTTT. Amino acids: CASSLGQQWYEKLFF.

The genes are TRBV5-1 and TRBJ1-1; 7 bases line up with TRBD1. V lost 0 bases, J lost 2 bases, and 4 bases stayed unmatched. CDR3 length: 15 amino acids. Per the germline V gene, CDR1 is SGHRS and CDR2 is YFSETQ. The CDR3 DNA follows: TGCGCCAGCAGCTTGGGGCCAGGGGGTAACACTGAAGCTTTCTTT. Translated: CASSLGPGGNTEAFF.

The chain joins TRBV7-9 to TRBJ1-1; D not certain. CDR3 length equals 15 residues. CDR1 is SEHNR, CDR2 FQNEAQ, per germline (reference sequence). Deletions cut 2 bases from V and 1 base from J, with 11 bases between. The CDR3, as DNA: TGTGCCAGCAGCTTATGGGAGCAAACGAACACTGAAGCTTTCTTT. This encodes CASSLWEQTNTEAFF. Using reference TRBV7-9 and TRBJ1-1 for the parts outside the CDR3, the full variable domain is DTGVSQNPRHKITKRGQNVTFRCDPISEHNRLYWYRQTLGQGPEFLTYFQNEAQLEKSRLLSDRFSAERPKGSFSTLEIQRTEQGDSAMYLCASSLWEQTNTEAFFGQGTRLTVV.

The CDR3 DNA sequence: TGTGCCAGCAGCCCCGCGGGGACAGGGGGCGCAAATGGCTACACCTTC. Protein product: CASSPAGTGGANGYTF. The genes are TRBV7-9 and TRBJ1-2, with 12 bases identical to TRBD1. V was clipped by 5 bases and J by 6 bases; unmatched bases: 10. CDR3 length: 16 amino acids. Per the germline V gene, CDR1 is SEHNR and CDR2 is FQNEAQ (reference sequence).

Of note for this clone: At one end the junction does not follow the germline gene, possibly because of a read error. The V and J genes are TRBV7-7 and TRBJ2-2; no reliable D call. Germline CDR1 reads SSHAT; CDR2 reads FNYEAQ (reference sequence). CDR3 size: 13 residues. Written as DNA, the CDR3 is TGTGCTAGCAGTTCCCCGAACACCGGGGAGCTGTTTTTT. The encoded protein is CASSSPNTGELFF.

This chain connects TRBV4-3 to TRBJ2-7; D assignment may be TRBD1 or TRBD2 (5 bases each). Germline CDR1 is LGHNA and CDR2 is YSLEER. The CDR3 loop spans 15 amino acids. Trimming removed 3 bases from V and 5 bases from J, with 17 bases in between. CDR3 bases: TGCGCCAGCAGCCACCGCCGGGACGACCGGGACGAGCAGTACTTC. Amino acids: CASSHRRDDRDEQYF.

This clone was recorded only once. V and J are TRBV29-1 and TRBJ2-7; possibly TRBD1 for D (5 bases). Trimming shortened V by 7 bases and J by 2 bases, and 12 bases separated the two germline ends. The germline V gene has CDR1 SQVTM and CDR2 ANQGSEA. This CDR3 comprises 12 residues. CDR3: CSAGDRTYEQYF. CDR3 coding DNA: TGCAGCGCCGGCGACAGAACCTACGAGCAGTACTTC.

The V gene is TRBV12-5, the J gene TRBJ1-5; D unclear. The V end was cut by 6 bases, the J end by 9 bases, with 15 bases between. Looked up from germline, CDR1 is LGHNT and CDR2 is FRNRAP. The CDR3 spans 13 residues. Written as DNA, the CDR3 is TGTGCTAGTGGGGGCCCTACCGACCGGCCCCAGCATTTT. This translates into CASGGPTDRPQHF.

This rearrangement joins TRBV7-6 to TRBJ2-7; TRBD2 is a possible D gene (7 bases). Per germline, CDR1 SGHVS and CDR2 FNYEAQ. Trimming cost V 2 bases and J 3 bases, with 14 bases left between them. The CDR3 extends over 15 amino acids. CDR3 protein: CASSLRGGVDYEQYF. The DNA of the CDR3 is TGTGCCAGCAGCTTAAGGGGGGGCGTCGACTACGAGCAGTACTTC.

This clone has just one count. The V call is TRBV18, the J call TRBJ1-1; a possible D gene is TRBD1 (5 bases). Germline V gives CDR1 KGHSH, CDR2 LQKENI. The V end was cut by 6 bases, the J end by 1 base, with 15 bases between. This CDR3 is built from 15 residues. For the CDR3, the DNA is TGTGCCAGCTCCCGGGACGGTCGGGGGAACACTGAAGCTTTCTTT. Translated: CASSRDGRGNTEAFF.

CDR3 sequence reads: CARRQGQDYEQYF. For the CDR3, the DNA is TGTGCCAGACGCCAGGGACAGGACTACGAGCAGTACTTC. The chain recombines TRBV21-1 with TRBJ2-7; the table's D call TRBD1 went unverified against the DNA. TRBV21-1 is assigned pseudogene status. This CDR3 comprises 13 residues.

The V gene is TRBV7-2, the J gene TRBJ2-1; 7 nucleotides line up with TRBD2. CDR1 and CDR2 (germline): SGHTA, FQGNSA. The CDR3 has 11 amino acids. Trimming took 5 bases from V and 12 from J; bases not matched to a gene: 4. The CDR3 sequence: CASSPSGGQFF. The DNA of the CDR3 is TGTGCCAGCAGCCCCTCGGGGGGGCAGTTCTTC.

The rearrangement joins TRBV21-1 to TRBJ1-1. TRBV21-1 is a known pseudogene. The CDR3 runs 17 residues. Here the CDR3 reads CASSKAVHRTGWSEAFF. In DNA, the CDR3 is TGTGCCAGCAGCAAAGCGGTTCATCGGACGGGATGGTCTGAAGCTTTCTTT.

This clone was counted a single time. The CDR3 protein is CATSDPGQGNNEQFF. The DNA of the CDR3 is TGTGCCACCAGTGATCCGGGACAGGGTAACAATGAGCAGTTCTTC. This chain uses TRBV24-1 with TRBJ2-1, with 9 bases lining up with TRBD1. Germline assignment: CDR1 KGHDR and CDR2 SFDVKD. V was clipped by 3 bases and J by 5 bases; unmatched bases: 4. CDR3 length: 15 amino acids.

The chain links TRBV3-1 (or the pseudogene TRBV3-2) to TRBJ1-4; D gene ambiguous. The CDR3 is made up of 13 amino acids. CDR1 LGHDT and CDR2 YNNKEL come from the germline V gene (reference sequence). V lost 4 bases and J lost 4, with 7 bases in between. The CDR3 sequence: CASSRRYNEKLFF. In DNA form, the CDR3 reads TGTGCCAGCAGCCGCAGATATAATGAAAAACTGTTTTTT.

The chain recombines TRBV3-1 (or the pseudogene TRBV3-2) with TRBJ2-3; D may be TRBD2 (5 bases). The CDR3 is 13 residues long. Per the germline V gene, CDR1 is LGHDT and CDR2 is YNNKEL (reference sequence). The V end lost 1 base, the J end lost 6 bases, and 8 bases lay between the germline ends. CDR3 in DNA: TGTGCCAGCAGCCAAGGGACTGGGGATACGCAGTATTTT. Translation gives CASSQGTGDTQYF.

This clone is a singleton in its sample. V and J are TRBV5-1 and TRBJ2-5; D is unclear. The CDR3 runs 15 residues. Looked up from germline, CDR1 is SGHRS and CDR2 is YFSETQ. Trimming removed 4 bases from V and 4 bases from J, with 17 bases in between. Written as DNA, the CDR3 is TGCGCCAGCAGCCCGGGCCAAGGGTCTAGAGAGACCCAGTACTTC. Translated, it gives CASSPGQGSRETQYF.

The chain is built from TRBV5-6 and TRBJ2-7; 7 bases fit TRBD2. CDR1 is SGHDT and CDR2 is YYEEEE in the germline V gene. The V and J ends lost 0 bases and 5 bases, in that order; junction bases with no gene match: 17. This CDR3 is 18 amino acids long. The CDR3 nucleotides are TGTGCCAGCAGCTTGGGGTGGAGCGGGGACCTCCCTAACGACGAGCAGTACTTC. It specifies CASSLGWSGDLPNDEQYF. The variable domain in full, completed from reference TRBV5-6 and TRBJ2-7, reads DAGVTQSPTHLIKTRGQQVTLRCSPKSGHDTVSWYQQALGQGPQFIFQYYEEEERQRGNFPDRFSGHQFPNYSSELNVNALLLGDSALYLCASSLGWSGDLPNDEQYFGPGTRLTVT.

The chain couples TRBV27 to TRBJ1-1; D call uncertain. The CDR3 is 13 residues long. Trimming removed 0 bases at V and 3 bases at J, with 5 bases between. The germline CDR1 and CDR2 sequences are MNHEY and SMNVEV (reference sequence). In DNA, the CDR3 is TGTGCCAGCAGTTTATCGTGGGACACTGAAGCTTTCTTT. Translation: CASSLSWDTEAFF.

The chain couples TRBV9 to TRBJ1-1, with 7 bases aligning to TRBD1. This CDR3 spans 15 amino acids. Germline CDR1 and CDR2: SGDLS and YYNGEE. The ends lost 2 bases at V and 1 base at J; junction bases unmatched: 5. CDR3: CASSVLPGGNTEAFF. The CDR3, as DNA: TGTGCCAGCAGCGTTCTCCCAGGGGGGAACACTGAAGCTTTCTTT.

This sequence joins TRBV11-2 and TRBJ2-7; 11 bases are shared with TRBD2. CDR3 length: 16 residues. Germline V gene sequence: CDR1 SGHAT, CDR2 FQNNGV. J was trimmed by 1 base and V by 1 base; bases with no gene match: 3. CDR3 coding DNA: TGTGCCAGCAGCTTAGCCCGACTAGCGGGATCCTACGAGCAGTACTTC. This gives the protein CASSLARLAGSYEQYF.

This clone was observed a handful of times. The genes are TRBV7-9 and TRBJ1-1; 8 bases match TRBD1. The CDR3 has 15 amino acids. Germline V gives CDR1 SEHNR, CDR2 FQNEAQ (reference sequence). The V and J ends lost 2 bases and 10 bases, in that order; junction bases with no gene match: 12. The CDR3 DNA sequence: TGTGCCAGCAGCTTAACAGGGGGGATTCACGCCGGAGCTTTCTTT. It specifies CASSLTGGIHAGAFF.

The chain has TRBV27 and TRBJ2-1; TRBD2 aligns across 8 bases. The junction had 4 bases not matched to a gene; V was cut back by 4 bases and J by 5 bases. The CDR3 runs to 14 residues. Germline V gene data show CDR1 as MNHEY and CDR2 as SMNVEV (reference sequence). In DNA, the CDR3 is TGTGCCAGCAGTTCTATACTAGCGGACAATGAGCAGTTCTTC. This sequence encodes CASSSILADNEQFF.

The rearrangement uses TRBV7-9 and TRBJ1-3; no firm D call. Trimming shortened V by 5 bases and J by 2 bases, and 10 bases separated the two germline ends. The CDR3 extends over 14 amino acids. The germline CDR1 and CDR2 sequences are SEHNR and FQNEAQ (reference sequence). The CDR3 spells CASSLGGAGNTIYF. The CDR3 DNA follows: TGTGCCAGCAGCCTCGGCGGGGCTGGAAACACCATATATTTT.

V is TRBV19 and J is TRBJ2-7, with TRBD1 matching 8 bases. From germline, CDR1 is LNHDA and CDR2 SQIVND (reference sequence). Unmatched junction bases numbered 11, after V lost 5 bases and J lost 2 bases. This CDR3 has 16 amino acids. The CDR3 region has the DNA TGTGCCAGTAGTCCGATGCCCGGGACAGGAGCCTACGAGCAGTACTTC. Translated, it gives CASSPMPGTGAYEQYF.

CDR3 bases: TGTGCCAGTTTACAGGGGTTTAATTCACCCCTCCACTTT. It encodes CASLQGFNSPLHF. The chain employs TRBV6-5 and TRBJ1-6; TRBD1 agrees at 7 bases. V shed 9 bases, J shed 6 bases, and the junction held 5 bases outside the gene matches. Germline V gene lookup returns CDR1 MNHEY and CDR2 SVGAGI. The CDR3 covers 13 residues.